This T cell receptor (beta chain) derives from a study of Ad26.COV2.S vaccination and SARS-CoV-2 variants. Study information: The vaccine Ad26.COV2.S was put into the muscle once, or twice with 56 days between.

Findings of the study overall: Recipients of either vaccine or placebo displayed similar breadth of non-spike TCRs. There was a possibility that the TCR breadth and depth analyses underestimated total T cell responses.

CDR1 and CDR2 (germline): LGHNA, YSLEER. Trimming took off 0 bases at V and 7 bases at J, with 13 bases between the two ends. There are 15 residues in the CDR3. The sample's treatment: some 20 received Ad26.COV2.S at low or high dose, single or two shots; five or six received placebo; per-sample allocation not given. Day 63 after the first injection of vaccine or placebo was the sampling time. Recruitment in Boston yielded a donor of adult age, 18-55 years. Note on this clone: Antigen unknown.

Using immunoSEQ multiplex PCR, the repertoire was profiled, and TCRdb retains in-frame clones only, with some absent. This table has around 380,000 clones, 75% to 90% appearing once. J is TRBJ1-3 and V is TRBV4-3; a weak D match, TRBD1 (5 bases). The source of this sequence is a person aged 18-60 years who received the Ad26.COV2.S COVID-19 vaccine or a placebo. The material was peripheral blood, obtained in a trial of Ad26.COV2.S vaccine versus placebo. The CDR3 here is CASSQDRTSRNTIYF. The CDR3 DNA is TGCGCCAGCAGCCAAGATCGGACAAGTAGGAACACCATATATTTT.